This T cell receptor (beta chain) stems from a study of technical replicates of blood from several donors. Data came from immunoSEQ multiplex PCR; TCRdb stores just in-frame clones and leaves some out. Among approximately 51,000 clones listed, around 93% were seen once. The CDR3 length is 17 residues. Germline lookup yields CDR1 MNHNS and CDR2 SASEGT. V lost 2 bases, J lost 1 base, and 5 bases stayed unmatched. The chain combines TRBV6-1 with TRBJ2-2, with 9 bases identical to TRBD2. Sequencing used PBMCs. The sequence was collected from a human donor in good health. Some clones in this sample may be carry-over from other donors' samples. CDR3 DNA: TGTGCCAGCAGTGAAACGCTAGCGGGGATGAACACCGGGGAGCTGTTTTTT. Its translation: CASSETLAGMNTGELFF.